Below are 18 T cell receptor beta chains sequenced from a single sample in a study of Ad26.COV2.S vaccination and SARS-CoV-2 variants. Data came from immunoSEQ multiplex PCR; TCRdb stores just in-frame clones and leaves some out. The sample shows more than 150,000 clones, roughly 87% of them seen only once. This specimen consisted of peripheral blood, obtained after recovery from COVID-19. All receptors come from a human donor who had recovered from COVID-19.

This clone showed up just a few times. V is TRBV29-1 and J is TRBJ1-2; the D is unclear. V lost 6 bases to trimming and J lost 3 bases, with 11 bases between them. CDR3 length: 12 amino acids. Germline CDR1 SQVTM, CDR2 ANQGSEA. The CDR3 reads CSVDQNHYGYTF. Here the CDR3 DNA reads TGCAGCGTAGATCAGAACCACTATGGCTACACCTTC. The complete variable domain, with remaining parts taken from reference TRBV29-1 and TRBJ1-2, reads SAVISQKPSRDICQRGTSLTIQCQVDSQVTMMFWYRQQPGQSLTLIATANQGSEATYESGFVIDKFPISRPNLTFSTLTVSNMSPEDSSIYLCSVDQNHYGYTFGSGTRLTVV.

The chain recombines TRBV6-4 with TRBJ2-7; 8 bases are a match to TRBD1. With V trimmed by 8 bases and J by 4 bases, 22 bases remained unmatched. Germline-derived CDR1 and CDR2 are MRHNA and SNTAGT. The CDR3 spans 18 residues. The CDR3 DNA is TGTGCCAGCTCCCTGAACAGGGGGTGGGCAGGGGTGGTGTACGAGCAGTACTTC. Translation gives CASSLNRGWAGVVYEQYF.

The V and J genes are TRBV24-1 and TRBJ2-1; maybe TRBD1 (6 bases). V was cut by 3 bases and J by 4 bases, with 9 bases left in between. The CDR3 contains 14 residues. The germline V gene encodes CDR1 KGHDR and CDR2 SFDVKD. The CDR3 reads CATSDGTPYNEQFF. The CDR3, as DNA: TGTGCCACCAGTGATGGGACACCGTACAATGAGCAGTTCTTC.

This chain uses TRBV4-2 with TRBJ2-7, with TRBD1 matching 12 bases. CDR3 length: 17 amino acids. The V gene end was trimmed by 0 bases and the J gene end by 4 bases; junction bases not matched to a gene: 7. The germline V gene has CDR1 LGHNA and CDR2 YNFKEQ. CDR3 nucleotides: TGTGCCAGCAGCCAAGATAGGGACAGGGGGCATTCATACGAGCAGTACTTC. Protein product: CASSQDRDRGHSYEQYF.

The chain uses TRBV3-1 (or the pseudogene TRBV3-2) and TRBJ1-2; a possible D gene is TRBD1 (5 bases). The CDR3 totals 15 residues. Germline assignment: CDR1 LGHDT and CDR2 YNNKEL (reference sequence). The V end was cut by 0 bases, the J end by 4 bases, with 12 bases between. This chain's CDR3 is CASSQDPGGGYGYTF. The CDR3 DNA is TGTGCCAGCAGCCAAGATCCCGGGGGAGGCTATGGCTACACCTTC.

The chain has TRBV4-2 and TRBJ1-1, with D uncertain. The CDR3 is 16 residues long. V lost 0 bases and J 6 bases, leaving 17 bases between the germline ends. Germline V gene lookup returns CDR1 LGHNA and CDR2 YNFKEQ. In DNA, the CDR3 is TGTGCCAGCAGCCAAGATGTAAGTCGGAGGACCCCTGAAGCTTTCTTT. Its translation: CASSQDVSRRTPEAFF.

The J gene is TRBJ1-2, the V gene TRBV24-1; a weak D match, TRBD1 (6 bases). This CDR3 is built from 14 residues. V lost 3 bases and J lost 7, with 14 bases in between. The V gene's germline CDR1 is KGHDR and CDR2 SFDVKD. CDR3 DNA: TGTGCCACCAGTGATGAAGGGGGGGCGGGTGGCTACACCTTC. Translating gives CATSDEGGAGGYTF.

The chain links TRBV7-8 to TRBJ2-7; 9 bases line up with TRBD1. Germline assignment: CDR1 SGHVS and CDR2 FQNEAQ. This CDR3 is 16 amino acids long. J lost 2 bases, V lost 1 base, and 6 bases had no gene match. The CDR3 region has the DNA TGTGCCAGCAGCTTAGTCTGGGACAGGGTGGCCTACGAGCAGTACTTC. Encoded protein: CASSLVWDRVAYEQYF.

The rearrangement uses TRBV3-1 (or the pseudogene TRBV3-2) and TRBJ2-1; 7 nucleotides match TRBD2. Germline lookup yields CDR1 LGHDT and CDR2 YNNKEL (reference sequence). Trimming removed 5 bases from V and 9 bases from J; junction bases left unmatched: 13. The CDR3 consists of 15 residues. CDR3 bases: TGTGCCAGCAGCGCAAAATGGACTAGTTCTGGTGAGCAGTTCTTC. Its translation is CASSAKWTSSGEQFF.

This chain uses TRBV5-6 with TRBJ2-5; 7 positions match TRBD1. This CDR3 is built from 14 residues. Germline V CDR1 and CDR2: SGHDT, YYEEEE. The V and J ends lost 4 bases and 4 bases, in that order; junction bases with no gene match: 7. The CDR3 reads CASSQKGTAETQYF. CDR3 nucleotides: TGTGCCAGCAGCCAAAAAGGGACAGCAGAGACCCAGTACTTC.

The J gene is TRBJ2-2, the V gene TRBV4-2; D is tentatively TRBD1 or TRBD2 (5 bases each). From germline, CDR1 is LGHNA and CDR2 YNFKEQ. This CDR3 spans 16 amino acids. Trimming pared 5 bases from V and 7 bases from J, leaving 20 bases between. The CDR3 loop is CASSSGTPVSVGELFF. The CDR3 nucleotides are TGTGCCAGCAGCTCCGGGACCCCGGTTTCCGTCGGGGAGCTGTTTTTT.

The rearrangement joins TRBV5-6 to TRBJ2-1; the match to TRBD1 covers 10 bases. The CDR3 covers 16 residues. J was trimmed by 9 bases and V by 0 bases; bases with no gene match: 9. Looked up from germline, CDR1 is SGHDT and CDR2 is YYEEEE. In DNA form, the CDR3 reads TGTGCCAGCAGCTTGGACGGGACAGGGGCCGGCGGTGAGCAGTTCTTC. Amino acid sequence: CASSLDGTGAGGEQFF.

To note about this clone: Other DNA sequences in this sample translate to the same CDR3. The chain employs TRBV19 and TRBJ1-2, with 8 bases identical to TRBD1. Germline values: CDR1 LNHDA, CDR2 SQIVND (reference sequence). This CDR3 has 14 amino acids. Unmatched junction bases numbered 0, after V lost 1 base and J lost 2 bases. As DNA, the CDR3 is TGTGCCAGTAGTATAGGGACAGGGAACTATGGCTACACCTTC. Translating gives CASSIGTGNYGYTF.

The sample holds one count of this clone. The V call is TRBV29-1, the J call TRBJ2-2; 9 bases align to TRBD1. With V trimmed by 3 bases and J by 7 bases, 3 bases remained unmatched. CDR3 size: 13 residues. Per germline, CDR1 SQVTM and CDR2 ANQGSEA. In DNA, the CDR3 is TGCAGCGTTGACACAGGGGGCGTCGGGGAGCTGTTTTTT. Protein: CSVDTGGVGELFF.

The gene calls are TRBV29-1 and TRBJ2-2; 14 bases match TRBD2. The CDR3 covers 16 residues. Germline V gives CDR1 SQVTM, CDR2 ANQGSEA. J lost 6 bases, V lost 7 bases, and 10 bases had no gene match. CDR3 in DNA: TGCAGCGCCAGCCCCGGGACTAGCGGGGGATCCGGGGAGCTGTTTTTT. Translation gives CSASPGTSGGSGELFF.

This chain links TRBV3-1 (or the pseudogene TRBV3-2) with TRBJ2-3; 7 bases align to TRBD1. The CDR3 is 14 residues long. From germline, CDR1 is LGHDT and CDR2 YNNKEL (reference sequence). Losses at the gene ends were 1 base for V and 11 bases for J; bases not matched to a gene: 9. The CDR3 is CASSQGLKGAGQYF. CDR3 coding DNA: TGTGCCAGCAGCCAAGGCCTCAAGGGGGCAGGGCAGTATTTT.

CDR3 in DNA: TGTGCCAGCAGCGTAGACGGGGGGGCCGCCGGGGAGCTGTTTTTT. Its translation: CASSVDGGAAGELFF. This sequence joins TRBV9 and TRBJ2-2, with 8 bases that match TRBD2. J gave up 6 bases and V 0 bases, and 4 bases lay outside the gene matches. This CDR3 contains 15 residues. Germline loops: CDR1 SGDLS, CDR2 YYNGEE. Full variable domain (outside the CDR3, taken from reference TRBV9 and TRBJ2-2): DSGVTQTPKHLITATGQRVTLRCSPRSGDLSVYWYQQSLDQGLQFLIQYYNGEERAKGNILERFSAQQFPDLHSELNLSSLELGDSALYFCASSVDGGAAGELFFGEGSRLTVL.

This clone was seen just once. This chain connects TRBV9 to TRBJ2-6; 8 nucleotides match TRBD1. The length of the CDR3 is 18 residues. V gave up 0 bases and J gave up 2 bases; unmatched junction bases: 7. Germline lookup yields CDR1 SGDLS and CDR2 YYNGEE. CDR3 loop: CASSVAGTGGTGANVLTF. CDR3 DNA: TGTGCCAGCAGCGTAGCCGGCACAGGGGGAACTGGGGCCAACGTCCTGACTTTC.